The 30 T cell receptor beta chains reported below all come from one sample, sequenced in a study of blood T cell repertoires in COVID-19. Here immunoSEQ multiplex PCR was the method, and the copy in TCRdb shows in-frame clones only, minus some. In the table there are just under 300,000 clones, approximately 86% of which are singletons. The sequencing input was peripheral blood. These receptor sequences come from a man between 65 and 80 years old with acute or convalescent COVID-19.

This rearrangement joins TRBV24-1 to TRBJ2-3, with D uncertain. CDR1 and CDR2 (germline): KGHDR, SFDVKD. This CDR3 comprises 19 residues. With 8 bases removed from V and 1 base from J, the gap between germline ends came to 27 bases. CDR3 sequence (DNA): TGTGCCACCACGCGCCGGGTGATCGGCGGTACGTCCGGCACAGATACGCAGTATTTT. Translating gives CATTRRVIGGTSGTDTQYF.

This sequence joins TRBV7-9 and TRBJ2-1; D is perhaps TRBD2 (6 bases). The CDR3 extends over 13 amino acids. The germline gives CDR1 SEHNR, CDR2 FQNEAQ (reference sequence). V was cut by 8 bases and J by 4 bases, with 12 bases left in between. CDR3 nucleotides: TGTGCCAGCGGTGTGGCGGGATACAATGAGCAGTTCTTC. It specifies CASGVAGYNEQFF.

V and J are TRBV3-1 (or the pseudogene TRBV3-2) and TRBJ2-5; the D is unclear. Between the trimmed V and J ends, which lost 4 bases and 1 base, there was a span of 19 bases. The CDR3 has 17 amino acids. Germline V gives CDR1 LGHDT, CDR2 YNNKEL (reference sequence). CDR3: CASSPITRAYRQETQYF. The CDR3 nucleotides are TGTGCCAGCAGCCCTATAACCCGAGCGTACCGCCAAGAGACCCAGTACTTC.

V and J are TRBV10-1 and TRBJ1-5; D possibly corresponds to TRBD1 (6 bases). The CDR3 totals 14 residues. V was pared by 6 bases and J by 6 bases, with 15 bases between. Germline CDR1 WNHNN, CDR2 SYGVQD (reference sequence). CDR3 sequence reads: CASRDYRASQPQHF. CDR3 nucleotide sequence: TGCGCCAGCAGAGACTACAGGGCCAGTCAGCCCCAGCATTTT.

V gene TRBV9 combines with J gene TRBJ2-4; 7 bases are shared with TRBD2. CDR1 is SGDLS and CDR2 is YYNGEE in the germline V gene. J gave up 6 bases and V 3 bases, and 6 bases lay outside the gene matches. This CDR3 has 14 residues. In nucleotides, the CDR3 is TGTGCCAGCAGCGCGCAGGGCGGGAGAAACATTCAGTACTTC. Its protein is CASSAQGGRNIQYF.

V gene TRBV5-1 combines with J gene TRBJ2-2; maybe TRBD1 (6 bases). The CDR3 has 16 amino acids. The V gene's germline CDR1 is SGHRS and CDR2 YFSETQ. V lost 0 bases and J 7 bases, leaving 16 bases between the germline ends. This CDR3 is CASSLVSSGVGGELFF. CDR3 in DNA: TGCGCCAGCAGCTTGGTATCGTCAGGGGTTGGCGGGGAGCTGTTTTTT. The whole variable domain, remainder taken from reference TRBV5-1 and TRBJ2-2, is KAGVTQTPRYLIKTRGQQVTLSCSPISGHRSVSWYQQTPGQGLQFLFEYFSETQRNKGNFPGRFSGRQFSNSRSEMNVSTLELGDSALYLCASSLVSSGVGGELFFGEGSRLTVL.

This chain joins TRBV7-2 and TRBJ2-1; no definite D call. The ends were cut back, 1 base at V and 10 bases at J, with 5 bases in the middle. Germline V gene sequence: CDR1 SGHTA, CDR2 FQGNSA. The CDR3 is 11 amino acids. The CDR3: CASSLVREQFF. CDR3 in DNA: TGTGCCAGCAGCTTAGTCAGGGAGCAGTTCTTC. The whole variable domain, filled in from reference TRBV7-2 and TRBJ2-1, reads GAGVSQSPSNKVTEKGKDVELRCDPISGHTALYWYRQSLGQGLEFLIYFQGNSAPDKSGLPSDRFSAERTGGSVSTLTIQRTQQEDSAVYLCASSLVREQFFGPGTRLTVL.

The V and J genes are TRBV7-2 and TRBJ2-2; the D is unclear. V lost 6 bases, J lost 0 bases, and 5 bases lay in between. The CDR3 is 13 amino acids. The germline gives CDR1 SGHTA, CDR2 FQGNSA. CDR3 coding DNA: TGTGCCAGCAGTCATCCGAACACCGGGGAGCTGTTTTTT. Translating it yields CASSHPNTGELFF. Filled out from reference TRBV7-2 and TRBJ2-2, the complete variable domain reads GAGVSQSPSNKVTEKGKDVELRCDPISGHTALYWYRQSLGQGLEFLIYFQGNSAPDKSGLPSDRFSAERTGGSVSTLTIQRTQQEDSAVYLCASSHPNTGELFFGEGSRLTVL.

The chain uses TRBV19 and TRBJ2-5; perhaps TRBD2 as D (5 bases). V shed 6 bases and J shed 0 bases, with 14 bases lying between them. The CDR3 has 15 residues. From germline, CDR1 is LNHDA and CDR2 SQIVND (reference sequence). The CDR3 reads CASSSHSGYQETQYF. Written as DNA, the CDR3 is TGTGCCAGTAGCTCCCACTCGGGGTACCAAGAGACCCAGTACTTC.

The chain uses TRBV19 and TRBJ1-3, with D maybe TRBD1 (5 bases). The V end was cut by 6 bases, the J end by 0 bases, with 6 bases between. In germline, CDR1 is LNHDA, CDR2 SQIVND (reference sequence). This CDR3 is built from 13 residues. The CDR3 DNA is TGTGCCAGTAGACAGGTCTCTGGAAACACCATATATTTT. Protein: CASRQVSGNTIYF.

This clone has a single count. CDR3 coding DNA: TGTGCCAGCACGGCGGACAGGGTAGGAACTGGGGCCAACGTCCTGACTTTC. Protein sequence: CASTADRVGTGANVLTF. The chain combines TRBV2 with TRBJ2-6; TRBD1 agrees at 8 bases. CDR3 length: 17 amino acids. The germline CDR1 and CDR2 sequences are SNHLY and FYNNEI. Trimming cost V 7 bases and J 2 bases; bases outside gene matches: 10.

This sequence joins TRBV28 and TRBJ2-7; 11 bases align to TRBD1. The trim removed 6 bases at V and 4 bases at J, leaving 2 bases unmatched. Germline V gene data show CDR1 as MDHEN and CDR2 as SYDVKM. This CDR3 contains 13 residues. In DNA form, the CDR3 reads TGTGCCAGCAGCGGACAGGGGGCTTACGAGCAGTACTTC. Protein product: CASSGQGAYEQYF.

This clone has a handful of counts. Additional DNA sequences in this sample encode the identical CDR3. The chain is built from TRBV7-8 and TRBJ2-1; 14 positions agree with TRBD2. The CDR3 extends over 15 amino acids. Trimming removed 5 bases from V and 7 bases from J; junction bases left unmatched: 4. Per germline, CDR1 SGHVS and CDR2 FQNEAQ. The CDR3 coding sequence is TGTGCCAGCAGCCCGGGACTAGCGGGGGTAAATGAGCAGTTCTTC. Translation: CASSPGLAGVNEQFF.

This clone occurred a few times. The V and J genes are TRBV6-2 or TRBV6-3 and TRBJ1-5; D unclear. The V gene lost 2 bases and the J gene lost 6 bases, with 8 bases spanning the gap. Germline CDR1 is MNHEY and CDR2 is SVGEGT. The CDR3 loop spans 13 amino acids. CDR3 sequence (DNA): TGTGCCAGCAGTTACGAGGGCGGTCAGCCCCAGCATTTT. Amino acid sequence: CASSYEGGQPQHF.

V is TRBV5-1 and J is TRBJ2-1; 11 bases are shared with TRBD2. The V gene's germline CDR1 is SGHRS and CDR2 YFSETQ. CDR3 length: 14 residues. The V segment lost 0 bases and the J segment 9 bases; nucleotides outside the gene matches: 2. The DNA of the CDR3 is TGCGCCAGCAGCTTGGTCGGGACTAGCGGTGAGCAGTTCTTC. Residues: CASSLVGTSGEQFF.

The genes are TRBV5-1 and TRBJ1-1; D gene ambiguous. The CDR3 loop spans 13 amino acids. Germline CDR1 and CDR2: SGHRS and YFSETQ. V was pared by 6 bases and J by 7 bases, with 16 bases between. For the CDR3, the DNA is TGCGCCAGCAAGATTCAGGAAGGTCGTGAAGCTTTCTTT. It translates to CASKIQEGREAFF.

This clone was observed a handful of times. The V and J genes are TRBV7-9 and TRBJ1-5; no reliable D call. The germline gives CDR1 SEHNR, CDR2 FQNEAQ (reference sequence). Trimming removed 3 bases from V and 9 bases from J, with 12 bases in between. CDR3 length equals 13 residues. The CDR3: CASSLLGPGPQHF. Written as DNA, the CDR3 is TGTGCCAGCAGCTTGTTGGGTCCGGGGCCCCAGCATTTT.

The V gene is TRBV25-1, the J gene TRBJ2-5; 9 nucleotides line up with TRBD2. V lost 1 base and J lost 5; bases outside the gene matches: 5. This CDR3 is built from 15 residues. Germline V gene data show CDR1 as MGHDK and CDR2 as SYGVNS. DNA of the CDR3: TGTGCCAGCAGTGAATTCCAGGCGGGGGGGGAGACCCAGTACTTC. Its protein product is CASSEFQAGGETQYF.

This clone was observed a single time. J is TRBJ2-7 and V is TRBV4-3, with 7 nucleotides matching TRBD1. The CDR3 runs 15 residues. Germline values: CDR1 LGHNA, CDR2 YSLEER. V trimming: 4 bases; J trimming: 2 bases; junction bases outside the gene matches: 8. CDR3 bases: TGCGCCAGCAGCCCAAGATATCAGGGGGCCTACGAGCAGTACTTC. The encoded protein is CASSPRYQGAYEQYF.

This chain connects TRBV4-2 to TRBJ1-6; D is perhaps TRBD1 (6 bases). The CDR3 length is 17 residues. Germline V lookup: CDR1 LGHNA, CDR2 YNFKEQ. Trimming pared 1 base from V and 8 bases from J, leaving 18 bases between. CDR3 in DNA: TGTGCCAGCAGCCAAGTTTCTGGGGGGGGCTCGTATTCACCCCTCCACTTT. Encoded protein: CASSQVSGGGSYSPLHF.

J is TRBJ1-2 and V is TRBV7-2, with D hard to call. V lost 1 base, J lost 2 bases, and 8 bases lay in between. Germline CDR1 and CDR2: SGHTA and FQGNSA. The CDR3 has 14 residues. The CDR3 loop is CASSLVEGNYGYTF. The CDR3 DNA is TGTGCCAGCAGCTTAGTTGAGGGAAACTATGGCTACACCTTC.

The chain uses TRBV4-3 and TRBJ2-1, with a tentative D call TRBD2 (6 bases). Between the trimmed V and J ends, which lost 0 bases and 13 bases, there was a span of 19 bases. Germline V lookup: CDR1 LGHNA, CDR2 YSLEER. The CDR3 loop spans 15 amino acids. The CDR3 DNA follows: TGCGCCAGCAGCCAAGATTATTGGGGGGTTGTGGGCCAGTTCTTC. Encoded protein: CASSQDYWGVVGQFF.

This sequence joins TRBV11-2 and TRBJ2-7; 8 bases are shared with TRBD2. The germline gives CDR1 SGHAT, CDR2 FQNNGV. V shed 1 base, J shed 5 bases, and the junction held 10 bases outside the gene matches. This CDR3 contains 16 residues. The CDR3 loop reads CASSLGRGGGVDEQYF. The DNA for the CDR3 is TGTGCCAGCAGCTTAGGCCGGGGGGGAGGGGTGGACGAGCAGTACTTC.

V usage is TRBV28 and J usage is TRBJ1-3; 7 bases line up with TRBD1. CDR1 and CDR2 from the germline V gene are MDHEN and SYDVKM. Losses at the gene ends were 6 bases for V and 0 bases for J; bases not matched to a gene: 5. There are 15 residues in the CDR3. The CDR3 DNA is TGTGCCAGCAGCCGCCCAGGGGGCTCTGGAAACACCATATATTTT. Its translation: CASSRPGGSGNTIYF.

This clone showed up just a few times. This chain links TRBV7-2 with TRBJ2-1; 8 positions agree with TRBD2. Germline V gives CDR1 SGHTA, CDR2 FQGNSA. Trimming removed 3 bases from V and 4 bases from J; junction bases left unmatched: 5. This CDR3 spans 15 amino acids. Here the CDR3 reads CASSLFGGRYNEQFF. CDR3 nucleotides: TGTGCCAGCAGCTTGTTTGGCGGGAGGTACAATGAGCAGTTCTTC.

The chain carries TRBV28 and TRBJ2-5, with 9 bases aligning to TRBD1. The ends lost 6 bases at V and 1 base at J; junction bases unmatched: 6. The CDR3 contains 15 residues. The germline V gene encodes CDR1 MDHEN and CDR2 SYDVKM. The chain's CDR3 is CASSKAGQGQETQYF. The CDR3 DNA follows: TGTGCCAGCAGCAAGGCGGGACAGGGCCAAGAGACCCAGTACTTC.

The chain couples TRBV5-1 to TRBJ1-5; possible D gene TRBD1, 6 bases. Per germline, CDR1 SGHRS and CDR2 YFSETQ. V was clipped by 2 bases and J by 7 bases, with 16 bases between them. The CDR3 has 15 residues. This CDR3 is CASSFTGQQGQPQHF. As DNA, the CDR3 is TGCGCCAGCAGCTTCACCGGACAGCAGGGGCAGCCCCAGCATTTT.

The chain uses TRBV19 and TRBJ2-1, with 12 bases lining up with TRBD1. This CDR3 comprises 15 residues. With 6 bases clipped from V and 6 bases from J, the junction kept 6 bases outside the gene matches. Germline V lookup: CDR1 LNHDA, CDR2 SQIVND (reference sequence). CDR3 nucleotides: TGTGCCAGTAGCCATAGGGACAGGGGGCTCAATGAGCAGTTCTTC. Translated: CASSHRDRGLNEQFF.

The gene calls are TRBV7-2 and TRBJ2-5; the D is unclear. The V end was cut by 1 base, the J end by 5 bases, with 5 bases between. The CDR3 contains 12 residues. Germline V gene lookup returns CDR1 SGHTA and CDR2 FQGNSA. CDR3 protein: CASSLVEETQYF. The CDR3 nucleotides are TGTGCCAGCAGCTTAGTTGAGGAGACCCAGTACTTC.

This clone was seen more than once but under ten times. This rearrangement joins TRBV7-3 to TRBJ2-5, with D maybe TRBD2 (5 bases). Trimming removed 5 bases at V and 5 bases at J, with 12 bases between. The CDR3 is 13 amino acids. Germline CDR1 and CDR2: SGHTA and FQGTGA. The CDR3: CASSPSSEETQYF. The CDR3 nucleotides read TGTGCCAGCAGCCCCAGTAGCGAGGAGACCCAGTACTTC.